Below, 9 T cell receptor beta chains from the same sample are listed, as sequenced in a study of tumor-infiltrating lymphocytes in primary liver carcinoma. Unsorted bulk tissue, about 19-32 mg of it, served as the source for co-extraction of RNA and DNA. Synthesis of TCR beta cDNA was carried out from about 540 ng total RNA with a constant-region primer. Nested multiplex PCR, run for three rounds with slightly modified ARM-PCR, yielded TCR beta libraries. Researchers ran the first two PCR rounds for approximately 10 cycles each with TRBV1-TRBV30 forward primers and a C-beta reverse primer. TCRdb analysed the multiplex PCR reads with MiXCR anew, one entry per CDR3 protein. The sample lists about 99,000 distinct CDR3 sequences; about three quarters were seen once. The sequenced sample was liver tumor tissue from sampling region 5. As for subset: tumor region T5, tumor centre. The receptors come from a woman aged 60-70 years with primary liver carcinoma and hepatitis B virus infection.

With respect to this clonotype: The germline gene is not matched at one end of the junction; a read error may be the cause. The CDR3 here is CSVADPASELYNEQLF. The CDR3 DNA reads as TGCAGCGTTGCAGACCCCGCTAGCGAACTATACAATGAACAGCTCTTC. The genes are TRBV29-1 and TRBJ2-1; tentative D call: TRBD2 (6 bases). Germline V lookup: CDR1 SQVTM, CDR2 ANQGSEA. The CDR3 sequence is 16 residues long.

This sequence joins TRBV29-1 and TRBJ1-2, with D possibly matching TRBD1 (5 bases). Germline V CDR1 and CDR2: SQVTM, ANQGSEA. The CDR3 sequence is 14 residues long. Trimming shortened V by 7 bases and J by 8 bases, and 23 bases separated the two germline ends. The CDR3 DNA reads TGCAGCGCTCGGGCGACTGGGGCTCGGGACGGCTACACCTTC. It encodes CSARATGARDGYTF. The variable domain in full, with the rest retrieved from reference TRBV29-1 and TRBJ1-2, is SAVISQKPSRDICQRGTSLTIQCQVDSQVTMMFWYRQQPGQSLTLIATANQGSEATYESGFVIDKFPISRPNLTFSTLTVSNMSPEDSSIYLCSARATGARDGYTFGSGTRLTVV.

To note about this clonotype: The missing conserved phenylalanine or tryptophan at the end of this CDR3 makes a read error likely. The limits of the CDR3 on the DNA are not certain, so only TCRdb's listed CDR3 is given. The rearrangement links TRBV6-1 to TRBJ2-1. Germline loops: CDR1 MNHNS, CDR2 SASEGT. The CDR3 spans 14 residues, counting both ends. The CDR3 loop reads CASSRLGSHNEQFS.

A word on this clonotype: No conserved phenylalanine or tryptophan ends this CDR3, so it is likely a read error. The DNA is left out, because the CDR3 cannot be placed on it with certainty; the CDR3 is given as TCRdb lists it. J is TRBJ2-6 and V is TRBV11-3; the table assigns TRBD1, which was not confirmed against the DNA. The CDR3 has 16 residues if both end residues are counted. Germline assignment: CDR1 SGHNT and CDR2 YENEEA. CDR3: CASSSEGAGGANVMTY.

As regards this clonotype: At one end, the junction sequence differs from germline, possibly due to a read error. CDR3 DNA sequence: TGTGCCGGCTCACCACGTCGAGGGGCGCTGGGCGAGCAGTACTTC. As protein: CAGSPRRGALGEQYF. The V and J genes are TRBV18 and TRBJ2-7, with D tentatively TRBD1 or TRBD2 (5 bases each). The CDR3 consists of 15 residues. In germline, CDR1 is KGHSH, CDR2 LQKENI.

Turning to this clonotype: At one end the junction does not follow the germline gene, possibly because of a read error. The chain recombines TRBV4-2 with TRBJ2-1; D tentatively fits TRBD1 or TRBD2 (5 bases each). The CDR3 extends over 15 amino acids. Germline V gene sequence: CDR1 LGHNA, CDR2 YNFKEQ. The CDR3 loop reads CASSQGETDYKEQFF. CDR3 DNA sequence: TGTGCCAGCAGTCAAGGGGAGACAGACTACAAAGAGCAGTTCTTC.

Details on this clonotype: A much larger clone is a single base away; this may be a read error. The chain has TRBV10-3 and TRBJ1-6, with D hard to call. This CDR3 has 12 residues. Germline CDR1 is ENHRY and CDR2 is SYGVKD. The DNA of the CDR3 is TGTGCCATCAGTGAGGGGAATTCATCCCTCCACTTT. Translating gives CAISEGNSSLHF.

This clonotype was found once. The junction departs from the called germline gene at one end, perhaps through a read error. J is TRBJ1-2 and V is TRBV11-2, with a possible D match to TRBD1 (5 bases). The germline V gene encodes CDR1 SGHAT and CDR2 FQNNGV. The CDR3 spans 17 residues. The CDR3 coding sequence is TGTGCCAGTAGCTTAGACCCGATCGGGGCGCTGCGCTATGGCTACACCTTC. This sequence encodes CASSLDPIGALRYGYTF.

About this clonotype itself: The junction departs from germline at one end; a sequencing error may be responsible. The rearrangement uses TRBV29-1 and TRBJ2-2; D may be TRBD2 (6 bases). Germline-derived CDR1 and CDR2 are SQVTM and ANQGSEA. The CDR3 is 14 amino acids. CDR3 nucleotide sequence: TGCAGCGTGAGGGGACTCATGAACACCGGGGAGCTGTCTTTT. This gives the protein CSVRGLMNTGELSF.